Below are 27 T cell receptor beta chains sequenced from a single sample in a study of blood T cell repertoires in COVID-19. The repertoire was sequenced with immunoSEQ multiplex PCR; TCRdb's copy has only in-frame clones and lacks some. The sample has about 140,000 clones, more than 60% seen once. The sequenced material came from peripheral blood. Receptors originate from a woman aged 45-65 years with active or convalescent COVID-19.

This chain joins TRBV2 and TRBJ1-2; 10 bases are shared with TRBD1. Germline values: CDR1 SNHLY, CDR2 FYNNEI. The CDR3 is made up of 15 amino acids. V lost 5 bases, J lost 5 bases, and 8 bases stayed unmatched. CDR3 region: CASSSDRGLGYGYTF. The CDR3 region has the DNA TGTGCCAGCAGTTCGGACAGGGGGTTGGGGTATGGCTACACCTTC.

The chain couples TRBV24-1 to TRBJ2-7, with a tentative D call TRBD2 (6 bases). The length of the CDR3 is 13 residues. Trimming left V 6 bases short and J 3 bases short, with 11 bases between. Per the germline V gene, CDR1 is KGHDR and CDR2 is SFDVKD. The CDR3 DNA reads TGTGCCACCAGTTCGGGACTCTACTACGAGCAGTACTTC. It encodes CATSSGLYYEQYF.

CDR3 protein: CASSLIASSTDTQYF. Written as DNA, the CDR3 is TGTGCCAGCAGCTTAATAGCGAGCAGCACAGATACGCAGTATTTT. The V gene is TRBV7-9, the J gene TRBJ2-3, with TRBD2 as a possible D gene (5 bases). The CDR3 extends over 15 amino acids. V was cut by 2 bases and J by 0 bases, with 9 bases left in between. The V gene's germline CDR1 is SEHNR and CDR2 FQNEAQ (reference sequence).

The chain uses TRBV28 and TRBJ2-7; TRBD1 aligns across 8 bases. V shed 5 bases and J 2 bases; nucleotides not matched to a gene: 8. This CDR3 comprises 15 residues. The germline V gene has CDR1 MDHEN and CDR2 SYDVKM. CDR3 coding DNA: TGTGCCAGCAGTCACCGGGACAGGTACCCCTACGAGCAGTACTTC. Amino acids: CASSHRDRYPYEQYF.

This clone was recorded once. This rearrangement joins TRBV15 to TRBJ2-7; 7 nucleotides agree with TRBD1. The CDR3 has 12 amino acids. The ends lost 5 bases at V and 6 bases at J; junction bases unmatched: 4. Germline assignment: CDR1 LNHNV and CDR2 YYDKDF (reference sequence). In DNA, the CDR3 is TGTGCCACCAGCGTAGGGGGCGGCGAGCAGTACTTC. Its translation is CATSVGGGEQYF.

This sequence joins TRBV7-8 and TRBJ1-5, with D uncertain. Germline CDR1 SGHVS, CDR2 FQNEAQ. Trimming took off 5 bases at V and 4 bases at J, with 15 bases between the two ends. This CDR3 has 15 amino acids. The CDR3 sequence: CASSPLGRINQPQHF. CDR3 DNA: TGTGCCAGCAGCCCACTAGGACGGATAAATCAGCCCCAGCATTTT.

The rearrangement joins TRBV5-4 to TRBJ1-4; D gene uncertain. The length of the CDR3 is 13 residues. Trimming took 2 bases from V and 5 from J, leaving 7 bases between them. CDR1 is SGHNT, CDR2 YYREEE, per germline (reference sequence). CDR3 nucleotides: TGTGCCAGCAGCTTTTCTCCCAATGAAAAACTGTTTTTT. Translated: CASSFSPNEKLFF. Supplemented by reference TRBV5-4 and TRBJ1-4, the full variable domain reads ETGVTQSPTHLIKTRGQQVTLRCSSQSGHNTVSWYQQALGQGPQFIFQYYREEENGRGNFPPRFSGLQFPNYSSELNVNALELDDSALYLCASSFSPNEKLFFGSGTQLSVL.

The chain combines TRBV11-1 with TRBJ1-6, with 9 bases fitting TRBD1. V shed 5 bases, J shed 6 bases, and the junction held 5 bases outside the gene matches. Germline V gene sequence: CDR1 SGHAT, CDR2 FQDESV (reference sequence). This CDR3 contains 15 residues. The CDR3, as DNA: TGTGCCAGCAGCCCACAGGGGGCGGGTAATTCACCCCTCCACTTT. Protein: CASSPQGAGNSPLHF.

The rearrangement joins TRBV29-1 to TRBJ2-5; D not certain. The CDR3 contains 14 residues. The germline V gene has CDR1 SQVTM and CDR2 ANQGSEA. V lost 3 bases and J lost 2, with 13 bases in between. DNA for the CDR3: TGCAGCGTTGAGGGCAGGCCAGGACAAGAGACCCAGTACTTC. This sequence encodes CSVEGRPGQETQYF. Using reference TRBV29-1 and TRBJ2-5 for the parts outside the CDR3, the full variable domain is SAVISQKPSRDICQRGTSLTIQCQVDSQVTMMFWYRQQPGQSLTLIATANQGSEATYESGFVIDKFPISRPNLTFSTLTVSNMSPEDSSIYLCSVEGRPGQETQYFGPGTRLLVL.

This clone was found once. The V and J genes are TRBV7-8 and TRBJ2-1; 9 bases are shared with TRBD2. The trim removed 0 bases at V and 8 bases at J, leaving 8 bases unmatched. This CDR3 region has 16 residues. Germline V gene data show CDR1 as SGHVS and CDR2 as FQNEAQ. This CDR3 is CASSLARGRGFDEQFF. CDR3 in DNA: TGTGCCAGCAGCTTAGCCCGCGGGAGGGGTTTCGATGAGCAGTTCTTC.

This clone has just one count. CDR3 sequence (DNA): TGTGCCAGCAGGAGGACAGTTAACTATGGCTACACCTTC. It codes for CASRRTVNYGYTF. This rearrangement joins TRBV28 to TRBJ1-2; tentatively, D is TRBD1 (6 bases). This CDR3 has 13 amino acids. CDR1 MDHEN and CDR2 SYDVKM come from the germline V gene. V shed 6 bases and J shed 1 base, with 9 bases lying between them.

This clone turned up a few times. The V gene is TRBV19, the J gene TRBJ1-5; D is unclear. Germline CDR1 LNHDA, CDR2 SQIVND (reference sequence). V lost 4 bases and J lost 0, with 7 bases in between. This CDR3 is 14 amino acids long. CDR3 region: CASSTSDSNQPQHF. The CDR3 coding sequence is TGTGCCAGTAGTACCAGTGATAGCAATCAGCCCCAGCATTTT.

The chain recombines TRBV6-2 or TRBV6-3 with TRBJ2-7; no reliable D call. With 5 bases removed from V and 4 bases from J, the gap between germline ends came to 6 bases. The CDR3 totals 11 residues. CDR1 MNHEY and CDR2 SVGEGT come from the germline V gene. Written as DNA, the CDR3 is TGTGCCAGCAGTCGCGAGTACGAGCAGTACTTC. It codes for CASSREYEQYF.

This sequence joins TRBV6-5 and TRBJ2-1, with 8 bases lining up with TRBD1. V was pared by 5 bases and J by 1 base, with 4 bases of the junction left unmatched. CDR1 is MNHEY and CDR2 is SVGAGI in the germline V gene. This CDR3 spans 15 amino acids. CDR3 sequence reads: CASSPDRGSYNEQFF. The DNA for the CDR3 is TGTGCCAGCAGTCCCGACAGGGGTTCCTACAATGAGCAGTTCTTC.

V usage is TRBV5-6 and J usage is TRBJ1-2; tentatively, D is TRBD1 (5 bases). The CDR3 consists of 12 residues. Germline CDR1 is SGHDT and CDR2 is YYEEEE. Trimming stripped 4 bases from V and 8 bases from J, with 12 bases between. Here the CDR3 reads CASSLGEYGYTF. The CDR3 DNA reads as TGTGCCAGCAGCCTGGGGGAGTACGGCTACACCTTC.

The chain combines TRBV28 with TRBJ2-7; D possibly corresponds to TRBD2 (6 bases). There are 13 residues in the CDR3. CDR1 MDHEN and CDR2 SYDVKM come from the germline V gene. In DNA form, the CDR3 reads TGTGCTATTCGAGCCGGGGGATCCTACGAGCAGTACTTC. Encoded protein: CAIRAGGSYEQYF.

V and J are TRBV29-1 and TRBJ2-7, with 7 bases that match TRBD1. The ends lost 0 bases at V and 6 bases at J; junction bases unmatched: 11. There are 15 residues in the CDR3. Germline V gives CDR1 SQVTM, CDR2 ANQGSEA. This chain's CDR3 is CSVEDFGRGSGEQYF. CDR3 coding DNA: TGCAGCGTTGAAGATTTTGGCAGGGGGTCGGGCGAGCAGTACTTC.

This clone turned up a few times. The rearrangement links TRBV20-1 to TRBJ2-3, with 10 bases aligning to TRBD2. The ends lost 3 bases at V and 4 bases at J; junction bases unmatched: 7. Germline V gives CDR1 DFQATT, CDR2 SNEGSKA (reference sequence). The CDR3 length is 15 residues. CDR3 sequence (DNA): TGCAGTGCTAGTGTCCTCCTAGCGGGAGCAGATACGCAGTATTTT. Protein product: CSASVLLAGADTQYF.

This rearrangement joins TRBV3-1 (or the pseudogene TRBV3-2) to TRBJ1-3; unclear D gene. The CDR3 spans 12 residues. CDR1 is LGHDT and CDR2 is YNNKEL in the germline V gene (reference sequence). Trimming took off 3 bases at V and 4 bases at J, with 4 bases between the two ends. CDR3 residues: CASSQAGNTIYF. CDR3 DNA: TGTGCCAGCAGCCAGGCCGGAAACACCATATATTTT.

CDR3 DNA: TGTGCCAGCAGTGATAGGGGGATGAACACTGAAGCTTTCTTT. The encoded protein is CASSDRGMNTEAFF. J is TRBJ1-1 and V is TRBV6-1; D is possibly TRBD1 (6 bases). CDR1 is MNHNS, CDR2 SASEGT, per germline. V lost 3 bases to trimming and J lost 0 bases, with 8 bases between them. This CDR3 comprises 14 residues.

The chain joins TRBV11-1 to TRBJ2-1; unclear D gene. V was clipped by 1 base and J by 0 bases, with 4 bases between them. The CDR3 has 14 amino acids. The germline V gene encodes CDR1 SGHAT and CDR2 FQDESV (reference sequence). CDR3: CASSLVASYNEQFF. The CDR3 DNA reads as TGTGCCAGCAGCTTAGTGGCCTCCTACAATGAGCAGTTCTTC. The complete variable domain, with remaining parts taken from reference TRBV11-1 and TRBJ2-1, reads EAEVAQSPRYKITEKSQAVAFWCDPISGHATLYWYRQILGQGPELLVQFQDESVVDDSQLPKDRFSAERLKGVDSTLKIQPAELGDSAMYLCASSLVASYNEQFFGPGTRLTVL.

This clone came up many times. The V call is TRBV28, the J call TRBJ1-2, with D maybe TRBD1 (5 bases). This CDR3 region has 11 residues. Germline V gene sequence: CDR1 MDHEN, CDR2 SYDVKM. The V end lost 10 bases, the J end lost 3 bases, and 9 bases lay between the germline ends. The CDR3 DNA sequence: TGTGCCACCCGGGGGGACTATGGCTACACCTTC. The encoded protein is CATRGDYGYTF.

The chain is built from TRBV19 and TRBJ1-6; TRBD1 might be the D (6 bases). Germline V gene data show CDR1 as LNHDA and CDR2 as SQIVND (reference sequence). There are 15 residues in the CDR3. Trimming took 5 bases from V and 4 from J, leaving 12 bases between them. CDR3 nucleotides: TGTGCCAGTAGTCCCGTCGACAGGTATAATTCACCCCTCCACTTT. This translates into CASSPVDRYNSPLHF.

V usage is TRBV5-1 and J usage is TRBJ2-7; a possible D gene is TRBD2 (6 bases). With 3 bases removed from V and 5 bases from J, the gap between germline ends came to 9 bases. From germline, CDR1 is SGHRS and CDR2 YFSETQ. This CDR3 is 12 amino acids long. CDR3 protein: CASSSAGNEQYF. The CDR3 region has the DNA TGCGCCAGCAGCTCCGCGGGAAACGAGCAGTACTTC.

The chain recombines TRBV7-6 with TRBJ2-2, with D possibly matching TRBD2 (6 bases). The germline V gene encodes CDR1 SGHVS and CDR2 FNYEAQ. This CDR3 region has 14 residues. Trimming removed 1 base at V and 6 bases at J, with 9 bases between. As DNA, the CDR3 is TGTGCCAGCAGCTTAGTGGGAGGATCCGGGGAGCTGTTTTTT. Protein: CASSLVGGSGELFF.

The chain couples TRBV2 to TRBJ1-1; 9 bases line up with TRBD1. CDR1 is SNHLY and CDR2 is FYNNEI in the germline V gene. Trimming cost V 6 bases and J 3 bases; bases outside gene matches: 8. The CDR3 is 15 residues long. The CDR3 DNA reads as TGTGCCAGCAGGAGGGACAGGGCTCGCGACACTGAAGCTTTCTTT. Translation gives CASRRDRARDTEAFF.

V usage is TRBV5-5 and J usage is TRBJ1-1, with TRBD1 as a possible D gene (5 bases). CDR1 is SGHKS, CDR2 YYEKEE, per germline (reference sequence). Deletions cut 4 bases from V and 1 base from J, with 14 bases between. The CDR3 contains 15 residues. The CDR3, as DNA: TGTGCCAGCAGCCGGGGGAGCCGGGAGAACACTGAAGCTTTCTTT. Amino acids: CASSRGSRENTEAFF. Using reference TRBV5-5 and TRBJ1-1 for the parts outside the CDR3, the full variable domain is DAGVTQSPTHLIKTRGQQVTLRCSPISGHKSVSWYQQVLGQGPQFIFQYYEKEERGRGNFPDRFSARQFPNYSSELNVNALLLGDSALYLCASSRGSRENTEAFFGQGTRLTVV.